A selection of T cell receptor beta chains follows, all from one sample in a study of cytomegalovirus exposure and HLA in healthy donors. TCRdb keeps only in-frame clones here, not all; method: immunoSEQ multiplex PCR. Among approximately 200,000 clones listed, just under 75% were seen once. Sample: PBMCs. These receptors all come from a woman under 40 in good health and CMV-seropositive. The CDR3 runs from the conserved cysteine through the conserved F or W. Each record gives: J gene, D gene, clone size, V gene, CDR3 protein, CDR3 DNA. The D gene is left open where the match is weak. Clone size, where shown, is once, few, many, or a class for clones that have expanded.

j_call: TRBJ1-2; d_call: TRBD1; clone_size: -; v_call: TRBV25-1; cdr3_aa: CASSQQGGAHGYTF; cdr3_nt: TGTGCCAGCTCTCAACAGGGGGGGGCACATGGCTACACCTTC
j_call: TRBJ2-5; d_call: TRBD2; clone_size: -; v_call: TRBV5-1; cdr3_aa: CASSSWGSGEGQETQYF; cdr3_nt: TGCGCCAGCAGCTCGTGGGGGTCGGGGGAGGGCCAAGAGACCCAGTACTTC
j_call: TRBJ1-4; d_call: TRBD1; clone_size: -; v_call: TRBV11-2; cdr3_aa: CASSLGDRVGEKLFF; cdr3_nt: TGTGCCAGCAGCTTAGGGGACAGGGTTGGTGAAAAACTGTTTTTT
j_call: TRBJ2-7; d_call: TRBD1; clone_size: -; v_call: TRBV7-9; cdr3_aa: CASSGIDRDLYEQYF; cdr3_nt: TGTGCCAGCAGCGGGATAGACAGGGACCTCTACGAGCAGTACTTC
j_call: TRBJ2-2; d_call: TRBD2; clone_size: -; v_call: TRBV7-6; cdr3_aa: CASSSLAGGGTGELFF; cdr3_nt: TGTGCCAGCAGCTCACTAGCGGGAGGTGGCACCGGGGAGCTGTTTTTT
j_call: TRBJ2-1; d_call: -; clone_size: -; v_call: TRBV15; cdr3_aa: CATSPRGNEQFF; cdr3_nt: TGTGCCACCAGCCCCCGCGGCAATGAGCAGTTCTTC
j_call: TRBJ2-1; d_call: TRBD2; clone_size: -; v_call: TRBV29-1; cdr3_aa: CSVDPGLAGGPGTYNEQFF; cdr3_nt: TGCAGCGTTGATCCGGGACTAGCGGGAGGGCCGGGTACCTACAATGAGCAGTTCTTC
j_call: TRBJ2-3; d_call: -; clone_size: once; v_call: TRBV18; cdr3_aa: CASSPSEGGQDTQYF; cdr3_nt: TGTGCCAGCTCACCAAGCGAGGGGGGGCAAGATACGCAGTATTTT
j_call: TRBJ1-2; d_call: -; clone_size: -; v_call: TRBV29-1; cdr3_aa: CSVVGANYGYTF; cdr3_nt: TGCAGCGTTGTGGGGGCCAACTATGGCTACACCTTC
j_call: TRBJ2-1; d_call: TRBD2; clone_size: -; v_call: TRBV2; cdr3_aa: CASRTSGNYNEQFF; cdr3_nt: TGTGCCAGCAGGACTAGCGGGAACTACAATGAGCAGTTCTTC
j_call: TRBJ2-7; d_call: -; clone_size: -; v_call: TRBV7-9; cdr3_aa: CASSPNAYEQYF; cdr3_nt: TGTGCCAGCAGCCCTAACGCCTACGAGCAGTACTTC
j_call: TRBJ2-7; d_call: TRBD1; clone_size: -; v_call: TRBV28; cdr3_aa: CASSLTRGYEQYF; cdr3_nt: TGTGCCAGCAGTTTAACCAGGGGGTACGAGCAGTACTTC
j_call: TRBJ2-7; d_call: -; clone_size: -; v_call: TRBV27; cdr3_aa: CASSLQETYEQYF; cdr3_nt: TGTGCCAGCAGTTTACAGGAAACCTACGAGCAGTACTTC
j_call: TRBJ2-1; d_call: -; clone_size: -; v_call: TRBV9; cdr3_aa: CASSVGQGRTSSYNEQFF; cdr3_nt: TGTGCCAGCAGCGTAGGCCAGGGAAGAACCTCCTCCTACAATGAGCAGTTCTTC
j_call: TRBJ2-3; d_call: -; clone_size: -; v_call: TRBV6-5; cdr3_aa: CASSFPGDTQYF; cdr3_nt: TGTGCCAGCAGTTTCCCAGGAGATACGCAGTATTTT
j_call: TRBJ2-1; d_call: -; clone_size: few; v_call: TRBV11-2; cdr3_aa: CASSLKVAPSYNEQFF; cdr3_nt: TGTGCCAGCAGCTTAAAGGTAGCGCCTTCCTACAATGAGCAGTTCTTC
j_call: TRBJ1-2; d_call: TRBD1; clone_size: -; v_call: TRBV5-1; cdr3_aa: CASSRGTAYGYTF; cdr3_nt: TGCGCCAGCAGCCGCGGGACAGCCTATGGCTACACCTTC
j_call: TRBJ2-1; d_call: -; clone_size: -; v_call: TRBV10-1; cdr3_aa: CASSGIVAGTYNEQFF; cdr3_nt: TGCGCCAGCAGTGGAATAGTGGCGGGAACCTACAATGAGCAGTTCTTC
j_call: TRBJ2-5; d_call: TRBD1; clone_size: -; v_call: TRBV19; cdr3_aa: CASRRTGGQETQYF; cdr3_nt: TGTGCCAGTAGGAGGACAGGAGGCCAAGAGACCCAGTACTTC
j_call: TRBJ2-3; d_call: TRBD1; clone_size: -; v_call: TRBV28; cdr3_aa: CASRQGATTDTQYF; cdr3_nt: TGTGCCAGCAGGCAGGGGGCGACGACAGATACGCAGTATTTT
j_call: TRBJ2-2; d_call: TRBD2; clone_size: -; v_call: TRBV25-1; cdr3_aa: CASRSGRGDTGELFF; cdr3_nt: TGTGCCAGTAGAAGCGGGAGAGGCGACACCGGGGAGCTGTTTTTT
j_call: TRBJ1-4; d_call: TRBD1; clone_size: few; v_call: TRBV9; cdr3_aa: CASARQGATNEKLFF; cdr3_nt: TGTGCCAGCGCAAGACAGGGGGCAACTAATGAAAAACTGTTTTTT
j_call: TRBJ2-1; d_call: TRBD2; clone_size: -; v_call: TRBV7-9; cdr3_aa: CASSLDYGRAVDEQFF; cdr3_nt: TGTGCCAGCAGCTTAGACTACGGGAGGGCCGTAGATGAGCAGTTCTTC
j_call: TRBJ2-1; d_call: TRBD2; clone_size: -; v_call: TRBV27; cdr3_aa: CASSWTSGFNEQFF; cdr3_nt: TGTGCCAGCAGCTGGACTAGCGGGTTCAATGAGCAGTTCTTC
j_call: TRBJ1-1; d_call: TRBD1; clone_size: -; v_call: TRBV4-1; cdr3_aa: CASSHLGQGETEAFF; cdr3_nt: TGCGCCAGCAGCCACCTGGGACAGGGGGAGACTGAAGCTTTCTTT
j_call: TRBJ2-7; d_call: TRBD2; clone_size: -; v_call: TRBV7-9; cdr3_aa: CASSTSGPPHEQYF; cdr3_nt: TGTGCCAGCAGCACTAGCGGCCCTCCCCACGAGCAGTACTTC
j_call: TRBJ2-5; d_call: -; clone_size: -; v_call: TRBV28; cdr3_aa: CASSFSGHPLGTQYF; cdr3_nt: TGTGCCAGCAGTTTCTCAGGTCACCCTTTAGGGACCCAGTACTTC
j_call: TRBJ1-6; d_call: -; clone_size: -; v_call: TRBV4-1; cdr3_aa: CASSQEPGPNSPLHF; cdr3_nt: TGCGCCAGCAGCCAAGAGCCAGGGCCCAATTCACCCCTCCACTTT
j_call: TRBJ1-1; d_call: -; clone_size: -; v_call: TRBV2; cdr3_aa: CASSGTLNTEAFF; cdr3_nt: TGTGCCAGCTCTGGGACTTTGAACACTGAAGCTTTCTTT
j_call: TRBJ2-5; d_call: -; clone_size: -; v_call: TRBV7-9; cdr3_aa: CASSPPSAGGFQETQYF; cdr3_nt: TGTGCCAGCAGCCCCCCTAGCGCGGGCGGGTTCCAAGAGACCCAGTACTTC
j_call: TRBJ2-7; d_call: TRBD2; clone_size: -; v_call: TRBV6-1; cdr3_aa: CAAGLSGLEQYF; cdr3_nt: TGTGCCGCGGGACTATCCGGTCTCGAGCAGTACTTC
j_call: TRBJ2-7; d_call: TRBD1; clone_size: -; v_call: TRBV27; cdr3_aa: CASSRGLPYEQYF; cdr3_nt: TGTGCCAGCAGCAGGGGGTTACCCTACGAGCAGTACTTC
j_call: TRBJ1-1; d_call: -; clone_size: -; v_call: TRBV5-4; cdr3_aa: CASSLERVGGSEAFF; cdr3_nt: TGTGCCAGCAGCTTGGAACGGGTTGGGGGCAGTGAAGCTTTCTTT
j_call: TRBJ2-1; d_call: -; clone_size: -; v_call: TRBV5-6; cdr3_aa: CASSLAASSYNEQFF; cdr3_nt: TGTGCCAGCAGCTTGGCAGCTAGCTCCTACAATGAGCAGTTCTTC
j_call: TRBJ1-5; d_call: -; clone_size: -; v_call: TRBV28; cdr3_aa: CASRTNVQPQHF; cdr3_nt: TGTGCCAGCCGGACAAACGTTCAGCCCCAGCATTTT
j_call: TRBJ1-5; d_call: TRBD1; clone_size: -; v_call: TRBV28; cdr3_aa: CASRQGTVSNQPQHF; cdr3_nt: TGTGCCAGCAGACAAGGGACAGTTAGCAATCAGCCCCAGCATTTT
j_call: TRBJ2-1; d_call: TRBD1; clone_size: few; v_call: TRBV5-1; cdr3_aa: CASSLAPGQRTDNEQFF; cdr3_nt: TGCGCCAGCAGCTTGGCGCCGGGACAGAGAACCGACAATGAGCAGTTCTTC
j_call: TRBJ2-7; d_call: TRBD1; clone_size: -; v_call: TRBV28; cdr3_aa: CASSLYRGGAYEQYF; cdr3_nt: TGTGCCAGCAGTTTATATCGAGGGGGCGCCTACGAGCAGTACTTC
j_call: TRBJ1-5; d_call: -; clone_size: once; v_call: TRBV5-1; cdr3_aa: CASSLGQGSNQPQHF; cdr3_nt: TGCGCCAGCAGCTTGGGGCAGGGAAGCAATCAGCCCCAGCATTTT
j_call: TRBJ1-1; d_call: -; clone_size: few; v_call: TRBV19; cdr3_aa: CASSTRRAAVNTEAFF; cdr3_nt: TGTGCCAGTAGTACCCGGCGGGCAGCGGTGAACACTGAAGCTTTCTTT
j_call: TRBJ1-1; d_call: TRBD1; clone_size: -; v_call: TRBV7-9; cdr3_aa: CASKERGQGWTEAFF; cdr3_nt: TGTGCCAGCAAAGAAAGGGGACAGGGGTGGACTGAAGCTTTCTTT
j_call: TRBJ2-1; d_call: TRBD2; clone_size: -; v_call: TRBV28; cdr3_aa: CASSGASGIYNEQFF; cdr3_nt: TGTGCCTCTTCCGGGGCTAGCGGGATCTACAATGAGCAGTTCTTC
j_call: TRBJ1-2; d_call: TRBD1; clone_size: -; v_call: TRBV19; cdr3_aa: CASSTITPGTGRYGYTF; cdr3_nt: TGTGCCAGTAGTACAATAACTCCCGGGACAGGGAGATATGGCTACACCTTC
j_call: TRBJ2-1; d_call: -; clone_size: -; v_call: TRBV28; cdr3_aa: CASSLWARNEQFF; cdr3_nt: TGTGCCAGCAGTTTATGGGCGAGGAATGAGCAGTTCTTC
j_call: TRBJ2-7; d_call: TRBD1; clone_size: -; v_call: TRBV27; cdr3_aa: CASSLYHLGQVSYEQYF; cdr3_nt: TGTGCCAGCAGTTTATATCACCTAGGACAGGTATCCTACGAGCAGTACTTC
j_call: TRBJ2-7; d_call: -; clone_size: few; v_call: TRBV29-1; cdr3_aa: CSVEVQSSSYEQYF; cdr3_nt: TGCAGCGTTGAGGTACAGTCGAGCTCCTACGAGCAGTACTTC
j_call: TRBJ2-2; d_call: TRBD2; clone_size: -; v_call: TRBV7-2; cdr3_aa: CASSLRLAGETGELFF; cdr3_nt: TGTGCCAGCAGCTTAAGGCTAGCGGGAGAGACCGGGGAGCTGTTTTTT
j_call: TRBJ1-2; d_call: -; clone_size: once; v_call: TRBV5-1; cdr3_aa: CASSREGPDDYGYTF; cdr3_nt: TGCGCCAGCAGCCGGGAGGGCCCGGACGACTATGGCTACACCTTC
j_call: TRBJ2-3; d_call: TRBD2; clone_size: -; v_call: TRBV9; cdr3_aa: CASSALTSGRTDTQYF; cdr3_nt: TGTGCCAGCAGCGCCCTTACTAGCGGGAGGACAGATACGCAGTATTTT
j_call: TRBJ2-5; d_call: TRBD1; clone_size: -; v_call: TRBV28; cdr3_aa: CASSEDRVLETQYF; cdr3_nt: TGTGCCAGCAGCGAGGACAGGGTGTTGGAGACCCAGTACTTC
j_call: TRBJ2-7; d_call: -; clone_size: -; v_call: TRBV7-9; cdr3_aa: CASSPTSSYEQYF; cdr3_nt: TGTGCCAGCAGTCCAACTAGCAGCTACGAGCAGTACTTC
j_call: TRBJ1-2; d_call: -; clone_size: -; v_call: TRBV5-1; cdr3_aa: CASSLGQGNYGYTF; cdr3_nt: TGCGCCAGCAGCCTCGGGCAGGGGAACTATGGCTACACCTTC
j_call: TRBJ2-2; d_call: TRBD2; clone_size: -; v_call: TRBV19; cdr3_aa: CASGRGLGGELFF; cdr3_nt: TGTGCCAGTGGGAGGGGCCTGGGCGGGGAGCTGTTTTTT